These 6 T cell receptor beta chains originate from one sample sequenced in a study of T cells in localized non-small cell lung cancer. Sequenced by immunoSEQ multiplex PCR; TCRdb stores in-frame clones only, minus some. This sample has about 1,100 clones, with about 20% found just once. Here the sequenced sample was normal lung tissue next to the tumor, taken before any cancer treatment. Receptors originate from a man between 40 and 70 years old with stage II lung adenocarcinoma.

J is TRBJ1-6 and V is TRBV5-1; D gene unclear. Trimming pared 0 bases from V and 9 bases from J, leaving 10 bases between. Germline V lookup: CDR1 SGHRS, CDR2 YFSETQ. The CDR3 length is 14 residues. In nucleotides, the CDR3 is TGCGCCAGCAGCTTGGGGACCGCAGCTTCACCCCTCCACTTT. It yields the protein CASSLGTAASPLHF.

This clone was recorded once. This chain connects TRBV30 to TRBJ1-1, with D possibly TRBD1 on 5 matching bases. The CDR3 loop spans 13 amino acids. CDR1 is GTSNPN, CDR2 SVGIG, per germline (reference sequence). Trimming shortened V by 0 bases and J by 4 bases, and 9 bases separated the two germline ends. The CDR3 nucleotides read TGTGCCTGGAGTGTGAGTGGGGCCACTGAAGCTTTCTTT. It yields the protein CAWSVSGATEAFF.

By its share, this clone is medium-sized. J is TRBJ1-1 and V is TRBV6-8, with unresolved D. Germline V gene lookup returns CDR1 MNHGY and CDR2 SAAAGT. The CDR3 contains 15 residues. V lost 5 bases to trimming and J lost 5 bases, with 18 bases between them. The CDR3 nucleotides are TGTGCCAGCAGTGACGGAGAGGGAGGACTGACTGAAGCTTTCTTT. This sequence encodes CASSDGEGGLTEAFF.

This clone came up a few times. The chain employs TRBV6-8 and TRBJ1-2; 7 positions match TRBD1. Germline values: CDR1 MNHGY, CDR2 SAAAGT. Trimming at V came to 9 bases and at J to 4 bases, leaving 8 bases not matched to a gene. This CDR3 is built from 13 residues. The CDR3 nucleotides are TGTGCCAGTCCGGGACAGTCCATCTATGGCTACACCTTC. Its translation: CASPGQSIYGYTF.

This rearrangement joins TRBV14 to TRBJ1-1; a possible D gene is TRBD1 (5 bases). This CDR3 has 13 amino acids. Per the germline V gene, CDR1 is SGHDN and CDR2 is FVKESK. The V and J ends lost 0 bases and 8 bases respectively, with 10 bases between them. CDR3 in amino acids: CASSQDWAGEAFF. The CDR3 DNA reads as TGTGCCAGCAGCCAAGATTGGGCAGGGGAAGCTTTCTTT.

The rearrangement uses TRBV18 and TRBJ2-1, with D perhaps matching TRBD1 (5 bases). This CDR3 is 12 amino acids long. Germline CDR1 is KGHSH and CDR2 is LQKENI. The germline V and J ends were trimmed by 6 bases and 7 bases, with 10 bases remaining between them. The chain's CDR3 is CASSPQGNEQFF. The CDR3 nucleotides are TGTGCCAGCTCTCCCCAGGGAAATGAGCAGTTCTTC.